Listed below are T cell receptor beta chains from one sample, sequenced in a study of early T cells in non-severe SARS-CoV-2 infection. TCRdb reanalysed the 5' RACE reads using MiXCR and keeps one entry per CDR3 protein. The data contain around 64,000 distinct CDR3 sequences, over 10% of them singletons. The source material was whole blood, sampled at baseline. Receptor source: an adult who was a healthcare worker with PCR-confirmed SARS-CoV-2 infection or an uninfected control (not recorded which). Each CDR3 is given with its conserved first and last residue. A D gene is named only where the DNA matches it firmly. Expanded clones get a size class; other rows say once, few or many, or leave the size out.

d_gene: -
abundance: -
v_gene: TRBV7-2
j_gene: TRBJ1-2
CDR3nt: TGTGCCAGCAGCTTAGCAAATAACTATGGCTACACCTTC
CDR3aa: CASSLANNYGYTF

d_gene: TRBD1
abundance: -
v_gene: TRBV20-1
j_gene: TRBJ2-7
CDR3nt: TGCAGTGCTAGAGATTCCACAGGGGCTAGTACAGAGCAGTACTTC
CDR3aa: CSARDSTGASTEQYF

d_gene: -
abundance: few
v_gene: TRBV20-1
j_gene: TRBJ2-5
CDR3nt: TGCAGTGCTAGAGATACTCAGGGGGGAGAGACCCAGTACTTC
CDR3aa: CSARDTQGGETQYF

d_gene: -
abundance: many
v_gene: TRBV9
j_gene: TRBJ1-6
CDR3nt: TGTGCCAGCAGCGTAGGGGCAGGAGATAATTCACCCCTCCACTTT
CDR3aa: CASSVGAGDNSPLHF

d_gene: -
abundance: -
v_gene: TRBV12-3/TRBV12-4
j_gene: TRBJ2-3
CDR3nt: TGTGCCAGCAGTTTCTTCCTATACACAGATACGCAGTATTTT
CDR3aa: CASSFFLYTDTQYF

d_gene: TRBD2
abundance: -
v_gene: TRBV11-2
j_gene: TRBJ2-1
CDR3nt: TGTGCCAGCAGCGTGAGGCGGGGGGGATCCTACAATGAGCAGTTCTTC
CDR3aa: CASSVRRGGSYNEQFF

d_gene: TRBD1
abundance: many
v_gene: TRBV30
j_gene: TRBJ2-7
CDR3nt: TGTGCCTGGAGCGGACAGGTCCTCTACGAGCAGTACTTC
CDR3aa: CAWSGQVLYEQYF

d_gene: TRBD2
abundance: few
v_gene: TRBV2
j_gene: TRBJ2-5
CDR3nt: TGTGCCAGCAGAGAGCGGGGTCAAGAGACCCAGTACTTC
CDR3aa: CASRERGQETQYF

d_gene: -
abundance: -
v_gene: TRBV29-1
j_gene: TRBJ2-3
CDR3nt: TGCAGCGTCATCAAGCCGGGGGGCACAGATACGCAGTATTTT
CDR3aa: CSVIKPGGTDTQYF

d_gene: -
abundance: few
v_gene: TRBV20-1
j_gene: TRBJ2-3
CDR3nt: TGCAGTGCTACCCCAGGGGCAGGCCCAGATACGCAGTATTTT
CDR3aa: CSATPGAGPDTQYF

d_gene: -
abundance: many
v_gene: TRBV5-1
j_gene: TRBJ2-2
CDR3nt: TGCGCCAGCAGCTTGGCCGGTCTAGCTGTGAACACCGGGGAGCTGTTTTTT
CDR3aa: CASSLAGLAVNTGELFF

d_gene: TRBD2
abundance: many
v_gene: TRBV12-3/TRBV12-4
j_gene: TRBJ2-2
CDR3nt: TGTGCCAGCAGTTTAGCGGGAGGGCGGACCGGGGAGCTGTTTTTT
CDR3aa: CASSLAGGRTGELFF

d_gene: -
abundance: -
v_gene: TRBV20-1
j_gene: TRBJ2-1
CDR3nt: TGCAGTGCTAGAGATTTCGGTGAGCAGTTCTTC
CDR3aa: CSARDFGEQFF

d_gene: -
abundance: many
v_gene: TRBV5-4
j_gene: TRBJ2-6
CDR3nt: TGTGCCAGCAGTCCGGGGCAGTTCTCTGGGGCCAACGTCCTGACTTTC
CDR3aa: CASSPGQFSGANVLTF

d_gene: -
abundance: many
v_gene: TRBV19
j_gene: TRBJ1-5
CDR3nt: TGTGCCAGTAGTCAGGATCAAGGGTCGGATCAGCCCCAGCATTTT
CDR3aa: CASSQDQGSDQPQHF

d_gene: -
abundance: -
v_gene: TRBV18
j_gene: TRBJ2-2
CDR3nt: TGTGCCAGCTCAGGCGCGAACACCGGGGAGCTGTTTTTT
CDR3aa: CASSGANTGELFF

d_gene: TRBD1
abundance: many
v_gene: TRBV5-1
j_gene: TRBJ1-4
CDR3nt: TGCGCCAGCAGCTCAAACACAGGGGGCGGCGAAAAACTGTTTTTT
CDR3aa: CASSSNTGGGEKLFF

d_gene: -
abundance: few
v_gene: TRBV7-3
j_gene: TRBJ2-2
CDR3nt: TGTGCCAGCAGCTCGTCCTCAGGGAACACCGGGGAGCTGTTTTTT
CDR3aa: CASSSSSGNTGELFF

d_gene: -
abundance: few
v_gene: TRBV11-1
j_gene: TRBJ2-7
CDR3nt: TGTGCCAGCAGCATAATTGACAACTACGAGCAGTACTTC
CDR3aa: CASSIIDNYEQYF

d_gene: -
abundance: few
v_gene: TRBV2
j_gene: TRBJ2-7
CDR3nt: TGTGCCAGCAGCAGGGAGTCCTACGAGCAGTACTTC
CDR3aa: CASSRESYEQYF

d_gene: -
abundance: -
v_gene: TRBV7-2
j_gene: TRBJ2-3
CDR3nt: TGTGCCAGCAGCTTCCCTCAGACCGTCTGGGATACGCAGTATTTT
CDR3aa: CASSFPQTVWDTQYF

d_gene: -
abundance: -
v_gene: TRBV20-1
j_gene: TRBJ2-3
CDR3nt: TGCAGTGCTAGAGATGGGCTGAGCCCAGATACGCAGTATTTT
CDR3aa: CSARDGLSPDTQYF

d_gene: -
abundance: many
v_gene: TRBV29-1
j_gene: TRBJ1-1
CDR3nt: TGCAGCGTAAATCAGGCGTTAGGAAACACTGAAGCTTTCTTT
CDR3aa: CSVNQALGNTEAFF

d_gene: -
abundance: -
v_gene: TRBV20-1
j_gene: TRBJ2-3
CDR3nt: TGCAGTGCTCTACCTTTAGGACGGGGGAGCACAGATACGCAGTATTTT
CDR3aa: CSALPLGRGSTDTQYF

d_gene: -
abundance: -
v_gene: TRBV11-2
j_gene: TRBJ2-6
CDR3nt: TGTGCCAGCAGTCCCGGGCAAGCTGGGGCCAACGTCCTGACTTTC
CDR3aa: CASSPGQAGANVLTF

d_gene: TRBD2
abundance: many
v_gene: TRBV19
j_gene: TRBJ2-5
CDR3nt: TGTGCCAGTAGTGGACTAGCGGCCGGCCAAGAGACCCAGTACTTC
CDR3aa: CASSGLAAGQETQYF

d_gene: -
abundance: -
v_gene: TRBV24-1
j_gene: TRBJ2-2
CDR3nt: TGTGCCACCAGTGAGAGGGGGACTACCGGGGAGCTGTTTTTT
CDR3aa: CATSERGTTGELFF

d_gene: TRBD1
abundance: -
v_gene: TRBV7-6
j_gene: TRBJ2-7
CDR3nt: TGTGCCAGCAGCCAATACGCCGCCGGGACAGGTTACGAGCAGTACTTC
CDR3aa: CASSQYAAGTGYEQYF

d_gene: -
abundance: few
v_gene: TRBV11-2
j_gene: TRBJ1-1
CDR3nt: TGTGCCAGCAGCCCCCAATCCGGGGTGGGGACTGAAGCTTTCTTT
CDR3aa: CASSPQSGVGTEAFF

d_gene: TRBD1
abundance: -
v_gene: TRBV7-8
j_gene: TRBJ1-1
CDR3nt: TGTGCCAGCAGCTATGGACAGGTGAACACTGAAGCTTTCTTT
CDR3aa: CASSYGQVNTEAFF

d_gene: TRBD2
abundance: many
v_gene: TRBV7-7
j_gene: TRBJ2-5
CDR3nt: TGTGCTAGCAGCCTAGGACTAGCGGGATTCGAGACCCAGTACTTC
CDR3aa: CASSLGLAGFETQYF

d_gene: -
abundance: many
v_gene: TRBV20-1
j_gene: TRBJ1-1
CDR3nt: TGCAGTGCTAGAATTATAGGCAGGGGATCTATGAACACTGAAGCTTTCTTT
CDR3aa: CSARIIGRGSMNTEAFF

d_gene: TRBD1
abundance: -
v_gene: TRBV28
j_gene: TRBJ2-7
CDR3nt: TGTGCCAGCAGTTTAGGGACAGGCGGGCAGTACTTC
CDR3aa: CASSLGTGGQYF

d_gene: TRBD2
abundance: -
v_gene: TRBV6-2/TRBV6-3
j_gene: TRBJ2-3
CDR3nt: TGTGCCACCAGGAGACTAGCGGGACAGACAGATACGCAGTATTTT
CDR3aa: CATRRLAGQTDTQYF

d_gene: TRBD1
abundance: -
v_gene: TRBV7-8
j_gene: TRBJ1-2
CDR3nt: TGTGCCAGCAGCCTTACGAGGACAGGAAACTATGGCTACACCTTC
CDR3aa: CASSLTRTGNYGYTF

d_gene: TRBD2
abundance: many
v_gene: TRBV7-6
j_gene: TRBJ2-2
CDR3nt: TGTGCCAGCAGGACTGGGACTAGCCACGGGGAGCTGTTTTTT
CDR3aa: CASRTGTSHGELFF

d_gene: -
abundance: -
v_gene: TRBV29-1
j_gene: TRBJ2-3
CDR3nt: TGCAGCGTCGGACTGGGGCCAGATACGCAGTATTTT
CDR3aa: CSVGLGPDTQYF

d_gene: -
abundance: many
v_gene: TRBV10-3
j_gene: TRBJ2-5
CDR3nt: TGTGCCATCAGCGGGGACGTGAGGAAGACCCAGTACTTC
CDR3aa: CAISGDVRKTQYF

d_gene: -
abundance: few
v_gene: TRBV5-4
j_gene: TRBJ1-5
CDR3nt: TGTGCCAGCAGCTTGGATAACCAGCCCCAGCATTTT
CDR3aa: CASSLDNQPQHF

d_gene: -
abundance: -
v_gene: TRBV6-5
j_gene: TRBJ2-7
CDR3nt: TGTGCCAGCAGGACGAGTCAGGGGCGGTACGAGCAGTACTTC
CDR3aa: CASRTSQGRYEQYF

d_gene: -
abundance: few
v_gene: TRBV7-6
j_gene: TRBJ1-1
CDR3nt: TGTGCCAGCAGCTCCCGGGGACGGGGCTCCACTGAAGCTTTCTTT
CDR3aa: CASSSRGRGSTEAFF

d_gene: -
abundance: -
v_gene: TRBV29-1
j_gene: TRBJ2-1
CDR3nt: TGCAGCGTTCTCGGTCAAGGGGGACCCAATGAGCAGTTCTTC
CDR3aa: CSVLGQGGPNEQFF